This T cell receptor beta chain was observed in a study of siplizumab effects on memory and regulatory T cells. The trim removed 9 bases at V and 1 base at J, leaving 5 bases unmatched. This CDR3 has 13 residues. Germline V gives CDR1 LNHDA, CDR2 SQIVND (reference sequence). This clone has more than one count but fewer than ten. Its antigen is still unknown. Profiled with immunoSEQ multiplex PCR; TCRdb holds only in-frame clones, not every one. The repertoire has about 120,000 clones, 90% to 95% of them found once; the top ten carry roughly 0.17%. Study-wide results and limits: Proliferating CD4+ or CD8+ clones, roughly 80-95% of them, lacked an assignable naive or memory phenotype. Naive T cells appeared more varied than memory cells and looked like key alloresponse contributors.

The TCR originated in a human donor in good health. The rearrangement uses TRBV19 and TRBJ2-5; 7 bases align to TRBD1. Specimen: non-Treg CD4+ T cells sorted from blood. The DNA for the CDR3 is TGTGCCAGCAGGGACAGAGGCCAAGAGACCCAGTACTTC. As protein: CASRDRGQETQYF.